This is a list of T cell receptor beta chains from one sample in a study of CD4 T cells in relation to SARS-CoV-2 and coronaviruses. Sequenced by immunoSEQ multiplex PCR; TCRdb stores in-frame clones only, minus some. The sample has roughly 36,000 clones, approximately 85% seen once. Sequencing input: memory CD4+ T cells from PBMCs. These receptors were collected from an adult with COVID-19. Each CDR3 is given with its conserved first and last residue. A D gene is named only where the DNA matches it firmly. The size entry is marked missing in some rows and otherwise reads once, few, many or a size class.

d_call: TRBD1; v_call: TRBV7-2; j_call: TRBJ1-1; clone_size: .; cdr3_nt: TGTGCCAGCAGCTCGGGGACAGATATCACTGAAGCTTTCTTT; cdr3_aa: CASSSGTDITEAFF
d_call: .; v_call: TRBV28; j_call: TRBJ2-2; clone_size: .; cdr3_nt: TGTGCCAGCAGTTTAGGGGTCAGGGAACACCCGGGACTTAGAAACACCGGGGAGCTGTTTTTT; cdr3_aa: CASSLGVREHPGLRNTGELFF
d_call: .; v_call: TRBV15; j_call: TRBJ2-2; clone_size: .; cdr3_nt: TGTGCCACCAGCAGAGATAATGTTGCCGGGGAGCTGTTTTTT; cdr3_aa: CATSRDNVAGELFF
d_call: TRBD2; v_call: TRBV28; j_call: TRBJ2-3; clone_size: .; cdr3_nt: TGTGCCAGCAGTCTTCCCAGTAGTAGCGGGAGCACAGATACGCAGTATTTT; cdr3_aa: CASSLPSSSGSTDTQYF
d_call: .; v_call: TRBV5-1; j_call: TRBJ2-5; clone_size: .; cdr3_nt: TGCGCCAGCAGCCGTGGCTGGCAAGAGACCCAGTACTTC; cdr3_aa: CASSRGWQETQYF
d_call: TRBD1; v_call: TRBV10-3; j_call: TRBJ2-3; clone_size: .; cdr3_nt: TGTGCCATCAGTGAGTGGACAGGGGGCCCCCCTACGCAGTATTTT; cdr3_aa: CAISEWTGGPPTQYF
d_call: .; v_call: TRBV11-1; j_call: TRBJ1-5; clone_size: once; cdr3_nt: TGTGCCAGCAGCTTAGCGCAAGGGGGGGGCCAGCCCCAGCATTTT; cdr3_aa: CASSLAQGGGQPQHF
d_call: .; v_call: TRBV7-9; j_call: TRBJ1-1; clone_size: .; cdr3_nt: TGTGCCAGCAGCCGAGCGTTTGGGAACACTGAAGCTTTCTTT; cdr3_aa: CASSRAFGNTEAFF
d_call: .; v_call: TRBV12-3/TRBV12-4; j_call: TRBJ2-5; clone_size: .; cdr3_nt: TGTGCCAGCAGTCCCCGTGATCAAGAGACCCAGTACTTC; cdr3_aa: CASSPRDQETQYF
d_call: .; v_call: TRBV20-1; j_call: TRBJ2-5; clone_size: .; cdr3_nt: TGCAGTGCTAGTGGCGGGATTTGGGAGACCCAGTACTTC; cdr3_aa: CSASGGIWETQYF
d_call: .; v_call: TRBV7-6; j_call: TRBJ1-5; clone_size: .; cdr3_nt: TGTGCCAGCAGCCCAGGGGACCCAGAGCAAGGGCCCCAGCATTTT; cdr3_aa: CASSPGDPEQGPQHF
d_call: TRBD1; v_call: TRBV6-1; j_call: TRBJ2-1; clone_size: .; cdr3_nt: TGTGCCAGCAGTGGGACAGGGGGCTGGGGAGATAGCCATGAGCAGTTCTTC; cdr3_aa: CASSGTGGWGDSHEQFF
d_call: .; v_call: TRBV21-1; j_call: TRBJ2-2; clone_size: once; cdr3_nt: TGTGCCAGCAGCAAACCTACAAGGATTAACACCGGGGAGCTGTTTTTT; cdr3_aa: CASSKPTRINTGELFF
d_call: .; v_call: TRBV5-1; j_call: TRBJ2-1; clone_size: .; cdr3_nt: TGCGCCAGCAGCTTGGGGGGTGGGGCGAATGAGCAGTTCTTC; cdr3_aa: CASSLGGGANEQFF
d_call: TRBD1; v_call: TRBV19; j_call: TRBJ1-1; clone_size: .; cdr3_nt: TGTGCCAGTAGTACCGGACAGGCGAACACTGAAGCTTTCTTT; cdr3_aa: CASSTGQANTEAFF
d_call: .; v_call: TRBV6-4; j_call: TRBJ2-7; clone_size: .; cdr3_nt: TGTGCCAGCCCCGGAGGCAGGGCATCCTACGAGCAGTACTTC; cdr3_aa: CASPGGRASYEQYF
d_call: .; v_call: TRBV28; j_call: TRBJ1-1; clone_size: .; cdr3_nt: TGTGCCAGATATAGTTTAAAAGACAATCGGGACACTGAAGCTTTCTTT; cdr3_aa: CARYSLKDNRDTEAFF
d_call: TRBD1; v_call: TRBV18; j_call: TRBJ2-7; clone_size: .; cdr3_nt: TGTGCCAGCTCACGACAGGGGGCGAGCTCCTACGAGCAGTACTTC; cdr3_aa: CASSRQGASSYEQYF
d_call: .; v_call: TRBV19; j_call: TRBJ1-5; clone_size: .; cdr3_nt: TGTGCCAGTAGTACCGACAGAATAGGGTGGAATCAGCCCCAGCATTTT; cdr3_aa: CASSTDRIGWNQPQHF
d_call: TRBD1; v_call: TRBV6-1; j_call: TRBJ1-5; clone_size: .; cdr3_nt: TGTGCCAGCAGTGAATCCCCAACAGGGGCCGCTTTCAATCAGCCCCAGCATTTT; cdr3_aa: CASSESPTGAAFNQPQHF
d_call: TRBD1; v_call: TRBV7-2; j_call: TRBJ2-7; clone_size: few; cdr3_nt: TGTGCCAGCAGCCTGGACAGGGGGCGGTTCAGCGGGAGGAGGTACGAGCAGTACTTC; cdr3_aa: CASSLDRGRFSGRRYEQYF
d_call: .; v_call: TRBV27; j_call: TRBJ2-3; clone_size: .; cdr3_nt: TGTGCCAGCAGTTTACAGGGGGGAAGGCGGTGGGATACGCAGTATTTT; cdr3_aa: CASSLQGGRRWDTQYF
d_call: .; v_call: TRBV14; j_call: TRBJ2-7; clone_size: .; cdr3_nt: TGTGCCAGCAGCCCCTCATACAGGGGGGGGGCTGTTTACGAGCAGTACTTC; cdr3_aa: CASSPSYRGGAVYEQYF
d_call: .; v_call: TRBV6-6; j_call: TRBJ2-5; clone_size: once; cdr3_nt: TGTGCCAGCAGTAGCCCGGGTCCCCAAGAGACCCAGTACTTC; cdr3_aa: CASSSPGPQETQYF
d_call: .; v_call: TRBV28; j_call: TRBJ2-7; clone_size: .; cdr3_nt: TGTGCCAGCAGTCCACCCCGCAGCACTATCTCCTACGAGCAGTACTTC; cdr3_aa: CASSPPRSTISYEQYF
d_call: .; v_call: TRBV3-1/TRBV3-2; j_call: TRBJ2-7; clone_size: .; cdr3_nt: TGTGCCAGCAGTCAGAGGTCTTACGAGCAGTACTTC; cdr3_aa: CASSQRSYEQYF
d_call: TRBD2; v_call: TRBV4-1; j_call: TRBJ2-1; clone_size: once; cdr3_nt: TGCGCCAGCAGCCAGACCCCACTAGCGATCAATGAGCAGTTCTTC; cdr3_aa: CASSQTPLAINEQFF
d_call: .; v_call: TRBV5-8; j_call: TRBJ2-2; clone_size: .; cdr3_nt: TGTGCCAGCAGCGTGGCCGCTTCCTCGAACACCGGGGAGCTGTTTTTT; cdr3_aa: CASSVAASSNTGELFF
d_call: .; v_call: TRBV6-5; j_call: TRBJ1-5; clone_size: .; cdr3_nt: TGTGCCAGCGACAGTCTTTATAGCAATCAGCCCCAGCATTTT; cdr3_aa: CASDSLYSNQPQHF
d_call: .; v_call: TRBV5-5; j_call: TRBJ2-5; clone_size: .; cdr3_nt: TGTGCCAGCAGCTACACCCAGGGAGTGGAGACCCAGTACTTC; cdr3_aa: CASSYTQGVETQYF
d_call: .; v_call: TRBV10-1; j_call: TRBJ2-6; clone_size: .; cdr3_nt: TGCGCCAGCAGTGAGTTGCAGGGGTCGCGTGGGGCCAACGTCCTGACTTTC; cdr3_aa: CASSELQGSRGANVLTF
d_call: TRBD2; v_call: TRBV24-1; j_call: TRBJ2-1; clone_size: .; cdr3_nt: TGTGCCACCAGTGACCCACTAGCGGGAGTTGTGAATGAGCAGTTCTTC; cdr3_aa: CATSDPLAGVVNEQFF
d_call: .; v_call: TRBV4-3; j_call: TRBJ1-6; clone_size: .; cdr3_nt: TGCGCCAGCAGCCAAGAAGGAGGGGGTTCACCCCTCCACTTT; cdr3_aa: CASSQEGGGSPLHF
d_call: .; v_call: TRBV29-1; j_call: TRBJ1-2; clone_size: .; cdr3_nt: TGCAGCGTTGCCGGGACTGCCTACACCTTC; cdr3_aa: CSVAGTAYTF
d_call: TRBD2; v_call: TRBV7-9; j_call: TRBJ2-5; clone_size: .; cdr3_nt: TGTGCCAGCAGCCCGGGACTAGCGGGGCGAGAGACCCAGTACTTC; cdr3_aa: CASSPGLAGRETQYF
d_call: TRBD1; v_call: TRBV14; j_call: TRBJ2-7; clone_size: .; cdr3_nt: TGTGCCAGCAGCCAAATTGACAGGGTGACCTCCGAGCAGTACTTC; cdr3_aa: CASSQIDRVTSEQYF
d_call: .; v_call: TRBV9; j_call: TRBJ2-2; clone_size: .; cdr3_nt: TGTGCCAGCAGCGTAGGGGGAGGGGGAGAGGCCGGGGAGCTGTTTTTT; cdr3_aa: CASSVGGGGEAGELFF